The 14 T cell receptor beta chains in this list originate from one sample, sequenced in a study of beta chain features in type 1 diabetes. Expressed TCRB transcripts got sequenced, as all isolated RNA was reverse transcribed. Sequencing used immunoSEQ multiplex PCR; TCRdb keeps in-frame clones, though not all of them. The sample holds hundreds of thousands of clones, about 63% seen once. Sequencing was performed on naive CD4+ T cells from blood. All receptors come from a man aged 25-40 years in good health.

In its sample, this clone was seen a few times. Written as DNA, the CDR3 is TGTGCCAGCAGTGAACCTGGGACCTATGGCTACACCTTC. The encoded protein is CASSEPGTYGYTF. V gene TRBV25-1 combines with J gene TRBJ1-2; a possible D gene is TRBD1 (5 bases). Germline V lookup: CDR1 MGHDK, CDR2 SYGVNS. V gave up 2 bases and J gave up 4 bases, with 8 bases separating them. This CDR3 spans 13 amino acids.

This clone turned up a few times. V gene TRBV29-1 combines with J gene TRBJ1-2, with TRBD1 as a possible D gene (6 bases). V dropped 3 bases and J dropped 2 bases, with 13 bases sitting between them. The CDR3 is 14 amino acids. Germline lookup yields CDR1 SQVTM and CDR2 ANQGSEA. CDR3: CSVDTGTFNYGYTF. CDR3 sequence (DNA): TGCAGCGTTGACACAGGGACGTTCAACTATGGCTACACCTTC. Full variable domain (rest looked up from reference TRBV29-1 and TRBJ1-2): SAVISQKPSRDICQRGTSLTIQCQVDSQVTMMFWYRQQPGQSLTLIATANQGSEATYESGFVIDKFPISRPNLTFSTLTVSNMSPEDSSIYLCSVDTGTFNYGYTFGSGTRLTVV.

V and J are TRBV7-2 and TRBJ2-1; either TRBD1 or TRBD2 may supply D (5 bases each). Trimming took 1 base from V and 5 from J, leaving 18 bases between them. Germline values: CDR1 SGHTA, CDR2 FQGNSA. The CDR3 totals 17 residues. The CDR3 DNA reads TGTGCCAGCAGCTTAGTATATTCCGGGGCGGTAGACAATGAGCAGTTCTTC. Protein: CASSLVYSGAVDNEQFF.

CDR3: CAWSGTQYTGELFF. In nucleotides, the CDR3 is TGTGCCTGGAGTGGGACACAGTACACCGGGGAGCTGTTTTTT. J is TRBJ2-2 and V is TRBV30; D is possibly TRBD1 (5 bases). Per the germline V gene, CDR1 is GTSNPN and CDR2 is SVGIG (reference sequence). Trimming pared 1 base from V and 3 bases from J, leaving 9 bases between. The CDR3 contains 14 residues.

This clone occurred a few times. This chain links TRBV30 with TRBJ2-3; TRBD1 aligns across 10 bases. CDR3 length: 14 residues. Germline CDR1 GTSNPN, CDR2 SVGIG (reference sequence). V was clipped by 4 bases and J by 3 bases; unmatched bases: 4. CDR3 sequence (DNA): TGTGCCTGGAATCCGGGACAGGGGACAGATACGCAGTATTTT. Protein sequence: CAWNPGQGTDTQYF.

The chain uses TRBV20-1 and TRBJ2-7; D not certain. The CDR3 contains 11 residues. The V end was cut by 5 bases, the J end by 3 bases, with 8 bases between. Germline CDR1 reads DFQATT; CDR2 reads SNEGSKA (reference sequence). Here the CDR3 reads CSAFSSYEQYF. CDR3 nucleotides: TGCAGTGCTTTCAGCAGCTACGAGCAGTACTTC.

J is TRBJ2-2 and V is TRBV15, with D uncertain. CDR1 is LNHNV and CDR2 is YYDKDF in the germline V gene (reference sequence). This CDR3 contains 12 residues. Trimming shortened V by 2 bases and J by 4 bases, and 2 bases separated the two germline ends. The CDR3 is CATSRSTGELFF. The CDR3 DNA follows: TGTGCCACCAGCAGAAGCACCGGGGAGCTGTTTTTT.

This clone was detected only a few times. The V and J genes are TRBV30 and TRBJ2-3; 11 bases align to TRBD2. V was pared by 3 bases and J by 6 bases, with 8 bases of the junction left unmatched. There are 15 residues in the CDR3. Germline V gives CDR1 GTSNPN, CDR2 SVGIG (reference sequence). CDR3 bases: TGTGCCTGGAGCGTACTAGCGGGGGATTCGGATACGCAGTATTTT. This sequence encodes CAWSVLAGDSDTQYF.

The chain recombines TRBV4-3 with TRBJ2-1; D is perhaps TRBD1 or TRBD2 (5 bases each). Germline V gene sequence: CDR1 LGHNA, CDR2 YSLEER. Trimming cost V 7 bases and J 3 bases, with 16 bases left between them. The CDR3 is 15 residues long. The CDR3 is CASTSGHGGYNEQFF. The CDR3 region has the DNA TGCGCCAGCACCTCGGGGCACGGAGGCTACAATGAGCAGTTCTTC.

The chain is built from TRBV4-3 and TRBJ2-2, with no clear D. The germline V gene encodes CDR1 LGHNA and CDR2 YSLEER. V was shortened by 1 base and J by 4 bases, with 10 bases between the two germline ends. The CDR3 length is 15 residues. CDR3 protein: CASSQVQRPTGELFF. The CDR3 DNA is TGCGCCAGCAGCCAAGTTCAGCGACCCACCGGGGAGCTGTTTTTT.

Note on this clone: The same CDR3 arises from other DNA sequences in this sample as well. The V gene is TRBV28, the J gene TRBJ2-3, with D unclear. The V end was cut by 3 bases, the J end by 0 bases, with 1 base between. Per germline, CDR1 MDHEN and CDR2 SYDVKM. This CDR3 comprises 12 residues. DNA of the CDR3: TGTGCCAGCAGTTTGAGCACAGATACGCAGTATTTT. Protein: CASSLSTDTQYF. Together with reference TRBV28 and TRBJ2-3, the CDR3 gives the full variable domain: DVKVTQSSRYLVKRTGEKVFLECVQDMDHENMFWYRQDPGLGLRLIYFSYDVKMKEKGDIPEGYSVSREKKERFSLILESASTNQTSMYLCASSLSTDTQYFGPGTRLTVL.

The chain is built from TRBV29-1 and TRBJ2-5; a weak D match, TRBD2 (5 bases). Germline lookup yields CDR1 SQVTM and CDR2 ANQGSEA. The germline V and J ends were trimmed by 8 bases and 5 bases, with 15 bases remaining between them. The CDR3 consists of 12 residues. The CDR3 is CSSGEQTETQYF. In nucleotides, the CDR3 is TGCAGCTCCGGGGAACAGACGGAGACCCAGTACTTC.

The V gene is TRBV9, the J gene TRBJ2-1; D not resolved. With 4 bases removed from V and 0 bases from J, the gap between germline ends came to 11 bases. CDR1 is SGDLS and CDR2 is YYNGEE in the germline V gene. This CDR3 has 15 residues. The CDR3 DNA reads as TGTGCCAGCAGCCCTAAAAGTGTCTCCTACAATGAGCAGTTCTTC. Translating it yields CASSPKSVSYNEQFF.

The genes are TRBV28 and TRBJ2-1, with 9 bases matching TRBD1. The ends lost 2 bases at V and 8 bases at J; junction bases unmatched: 4. This CDR3 comprises 14 residues. Germline assignment: CDR1 MDHEN and CDR2 SYDVKM. The CDR3 bases are TGTGCCAGCAGTTTAGGGGACAGGGTGCATGAGCAGTTCTTC. It specifies CASSLGDRVHEQFF.